This T cell receptor (beta chain) was recorded in a study of CD8 T cells in ankylosing spondylitis. Study conclusions and caveats: There was reportedly significant enrichment of clones that were disease-linked in matched ankylosing spondylitis synovial fluid. Earlier authors reported some of these motif variants in reactive arthritis synovial fluid and blood. Ankylosing spondylitis blood appeared to carry a characteristic TCR beta motif of several highly homologous variants.

Quantitative barcoded 5'-RACE was used to prepare TCR beta libraries. TCRdb ran MiXCR on the 5' RACE reads and lists one entry per CDR3 protein. The table includes about 160,000 distinct CDR3 sequences, around two fifths detected once. Comments on this clonotype: The antigen remains undetermined.

The germline CDR1 and CDR2 sequences are SNHLY and FYNNEI. The CDR3 runs to 16 residues. The V end was cut by 4 bases, the J end by 0 bases, with 13 bases between. The specimen sequenced was synovial fluid, either unsorted or a sorted T cell fraction (not recorded which). The rearrangement links TRBV2 to TRBJ2-1; tentatively, D is TRBD1 or TRBD2 (5 bases each). This TCR was sampled from a male donor with ankylosing spondylitis. CDR3 nucleotides: TGTGCCAGCAGTGGTCAGGTAGGGACCTCCTACAATGAGCAGTTCTTC. Translated: CASSGQVGTSYNEQFF.